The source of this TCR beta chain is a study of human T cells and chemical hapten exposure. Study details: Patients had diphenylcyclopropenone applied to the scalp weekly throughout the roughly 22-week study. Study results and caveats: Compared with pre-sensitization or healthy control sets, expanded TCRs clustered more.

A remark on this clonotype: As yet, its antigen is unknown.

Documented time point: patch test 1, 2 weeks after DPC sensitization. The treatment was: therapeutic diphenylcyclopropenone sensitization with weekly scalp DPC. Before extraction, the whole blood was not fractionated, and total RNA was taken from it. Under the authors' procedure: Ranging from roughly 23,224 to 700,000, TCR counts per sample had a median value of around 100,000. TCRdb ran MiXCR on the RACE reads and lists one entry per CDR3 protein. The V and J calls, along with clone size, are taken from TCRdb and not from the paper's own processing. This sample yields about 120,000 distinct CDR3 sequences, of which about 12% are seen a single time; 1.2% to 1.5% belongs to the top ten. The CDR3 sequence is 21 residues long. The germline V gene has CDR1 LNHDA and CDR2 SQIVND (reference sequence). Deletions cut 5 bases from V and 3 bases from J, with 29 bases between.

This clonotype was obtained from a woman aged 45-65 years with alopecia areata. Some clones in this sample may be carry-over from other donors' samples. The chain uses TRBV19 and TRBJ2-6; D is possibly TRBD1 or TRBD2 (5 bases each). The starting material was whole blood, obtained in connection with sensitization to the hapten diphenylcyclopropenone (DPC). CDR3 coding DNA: TGTGCCAGTAGTGCCGGGTTGGGAAGAGCAGGGAGAAACTTTGGGGCCAACGTCCTGACTTTC. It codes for CASSAGLGRAGRNFGANVLTF.